This T cell receptor (beta chain) appears in the sequencing data of a study of blood T cell repertoires in COVID-19. Trimming cost V 5 bases and J 2 bases; bases outside gene matches: 5. The CDR3 consists of 14 residues. The germline CDR1 and CDR2 sequences are MNHEY and SMNVEV (reference sequence). Method: immunoSEQ multiplex PCR; TCRdb's copy keeps in-frame clones and lacks some. The sample contains approximately 190,000 clones, around 80% of which appear only once. The sequenced material came from peripheral blood. The sequence came from a man aged 25 to 45 with active or convalescent COVID-19. The chain carries TRBV27 and TRBJ1-1; 7 bases are shared with TRBD1. CDR3 bases: TGTGCCAGCAGTACCGACAGGGCCAACACTGAAGCTTTCTTT. Encoded protein: CASSTDRANTEAFF.